This T cell receptor (beta chain) was observed in a study of control samples from healthy donors and cancer patients. Generated by immunoSEQ multiplex PCR, the TCRdb table keeps only in-frame clones and is missing some. The sample shows just under 100,000 clones, 80% to 95% of them seen only once. Germline trimming cut 0 bases from V and 4 bases from J; bases unmatched to any gene: 5. The CDR3 has 15 amino acids. Germline loops: CDR1 MGHRA, CDR2 YSYEKL. This receptor was identified in a man in his late teens or twenties in good health. The V call is TRBV4-1, the J call TRBJ2-7; 8 nucleotides agree with TRBD2. The sequenced sample was blood. DNA for the CDR3: TGCGCCAGCAGCCAAGAAAGGCTAGCGGGTTACGAGCAGTACTTC. Protein sequence: CASSQERLAGYEQYF.